This T cell receptor (beta chain) comes out of a study of T cells after yellow fever vaccination. TCRdb reprocessed the 5' RACE reads with MiXCR, giving one entry per CDR3 protein. The table shows about 370,000 distinct CDR3 sequences, with around 10% occurring only once. Study results and limitations: At 95% to 96% for CD4 and about 88% for CD8, most primary-vaccination clones showed up again after the booster.

In this sample, this clonotype turned up many times. Its specificity is unknown. This receptor was identified in a man aged 18-30 years who received the YFV17D yellow fever vaccine. The specimen was PBMCs, collected on the day of the first yellow fever vaccination.

The CDR3 DNA reads TGCGCCAGCAGCCCTCCTACCGAGACCCAGTACTTC. This encodes CASSPPTETQYF. The chain carries TRBV5-1 and TRBJ2-5; no firm D call. This CDR3 has 12 amino acids. Germline CDR1 SGHRS, CDR2 YFSETQ. Trimming took 4 bases from V and 5 from J, leaving 9 bases between them.